The rows below give T cell receptor beta chains drawn from one sample of a study of CD8 T cells in Susac syndrome. A single record per CDR3 protein comes from TCRdb applying MiXCR to the immunoSEQ multiplex PCR reads. The sample holds 130,000 to 150,000 distinct CDR3 sequences, more than 90% seen once. Sequenced material: CD4+ T cells from PBMCs. These receptors all stem from a human donor with Susac syndrome. CDR3s include the opening cysteine and the closing phenylalanine or tryptophan. Each record gives: D gene, clone size, J gene, V gene, CDR3 protein, CDR3 DNA. D genes are given only for firm matches. Size is omitted from some rows. Given values are once, few, many or a class for expanded clones.

>.|.|TRBJ2-1|TRBV7-2
CASSLYGGGNEQFF
TGTGCCAGCAGCTTATACGGAGGGGGCAATGAGCAGTTCTTC
>.|.|TRBJ2-7|TRBV14
CASSQVTPYEQYF
TGTGCCAGCAGCCAAGTCACCCCCTACGAGCAGTACTTC
>.|.|TRBJ2-6|TRBV19
CASSTHRSGANVLTF
TGTGCCAGTAGCACACACAGGTCTGGGGCCAACGTCCTGACTTTC
>.|.|TRBJ2-2|TRBV12-3/TRBV12-4
CASSLSGTNTGELFF
TGTGCCAGCAGTTTATCAGGGACGAACACCGGGGAGCTGTTTTTT
>.|.|TRBJ2-7|TRBV4-2
CASSQEGRARRSRDEQYF
TGTGCCAGCAGCCAAGAGGGACGTGCGAGAAGGAGTCGAGACGAGCAGTACTTC
>.|few|TRBJ2-1|TRBV18
CASSPGLDNEQFF
TGTGCCAGCTCACCGGGACTTGACAATGAGCAGTTCTTC
>.|.|TRBJ1-6|TRBV21-1
CASSKGSDYNSPLHF
TGTGCCAGCAGCAAGGGAAGCGACTATAATTCACCCCTCCACTTT
>TRBD2|.|TRBJ2-5|TRBV9
CASSVGSLAGRETQYF
TGTGCCAGCAGCGTAGGGAGCCTAGCGGGCAGGGAGACCCAGTACTTC
>.|.|TRBJ2-5|TRBV11-2
CASSLATRATQYF
TGTGCCAGCAGCTTAGCAACCAGGGCGACCCAGTACTTC
>TRBD1|.|TRBJ2-5|TRBV27
CASKVFGTANQETQYF
TGTGCCAGCAAGGTATTCGGGACAGCGAATCAAGAGACCCAGTACTTC
>.|.|TRBJ1-3|TRBV5-1
CASGFGGTTSGNTIYF
TGCGCCAGCGGTTTTGGGGGCACCACCTCTGGAAACACCATATATTTT